This TCR beta chain was found in a study of identical twins. The authors used template switching to add a universal primer site and gave cDNA unique molecular identifiers. TCRdb ran MiXCR on the 5' RACE reads and lists one entry per CDR3 protein. Of 1.5 million to 2 million distinct CDR3 sequences detected, 32% appear once; the ten largest clones hold about 0.27%. This CDR3 region has 17 residues. Germline CDR1 is SGDLS and CDR2 is YYNGEE. V was clipped by 0 bases and J by 8 bases, with 23 bases between them. The sample holds a few counts of this clonotype. The chain uses TRBV9 and TRBJ1-2; a possible D gene is TRBD1 (5 bases). The sequence came from a newborn girl in good health. Source material: cord blood. The CDR3: CASSVVGHRLGVLGYTF. The CDR3 DNA reads as TGTGCCAGCAGCGTAGTTGGGCACCGCCTAGGGGTATTAGGCTACACCTTC.